The rows below give T cell receptor beta chains drawn from one sample of a study of Ad26.COV2.S vaccination and SARS-CoV-2 variants. Clones were read by immunoSEQ multiplex PCR, and TCRdb kept only the in-frame ones, dropping some. The data contain about 390,000 clones, over 80% of them singletons. The starting material was peripheral blood, obtained in a trial of Ad26.COV2.S vaccine versus placebo. These receptor sequences come from a person between 18 and 59 years old who received the Ad26.COV2.S COVID-19 vaccine or a placebo. CDR3s leave out the opening cysteine and the closing phenylalanine or tryptophan. Fields, in order: J gene, V gene, CDR3 protein.

TRBJ1-1 | TRBV2 | ASSQTGNTEAF
TRBJ2-6 | TRBV13 | ASSAEPVGTGANVLT
TRBJ2-7 | TRBV5-4 | ASSSGRGDEQY
TRBJ1-5 | TRBV6-2/TRBV6-3 | ASSRNHQPQH
TRBJ2-2 | TRBV7-9 | ASSFSVFTGELF
TRBJ2-7 | TRBV10-3 | AISEVQGYEQY
TRBJ1-1 | TRBV28 | ASSLPGFTEAF
TRBJ1-1 | TRBV12-3/TRBV12-4 | ATRTKFKAF
TRBJ2-2 | TRBV12-3/TRBV12-4 | ASRRQGGGELF
TRBJ2-6 | TRBV24-1 | ATSKRGSGANVLT
TRBJ2-1 | TRBV7-8 | ASSVRVGEQF